Listed below are T cell receptor beta chains from one sample, sequenced in a study of Graves' ophthalmopathy and Graves' hyperthyroidism. TCRdb independently ran MiXCR on the multiplex PCR reads; one entry per CDR3 protein. The sample comprises about 600,000 distinct CDR3 sequences, about 35% of which are singletons, and 3.5% to 5% rests with the top ten. Sequencing used peripheral blood or thyroid tissue (not recorded which). The origin of the receptors is an adult man with Graves' hyperthyroidism. The CDR3 runs from the conserved cysteine through the conserved F or W. A D gene is named only where the DNA matches it firmly. A row's size may be missing; if present it is once, few, many or a size class.

D	V	J	size	DNA	CDR3
TRBD1	TRBV27	TRBJ1-2	many	TGTGCCAGCAGTTCCGACAGGGGGACACAAGCTAACTATGGCTACACCTTC	CASSSDRGTQANYGYTF
TRBD1	TRBV7-1	TRBJ1-6	NA	TGTGCCAGCAGCTCAAACGGACAGGGGGCATTAGGATCACCCCTCCACTTT	CASSSNGQGALGSPLHF
NA	TRBV28	TRBJ2-5	many	TGTGCCAGCAGCCAGGAAGACCAAGAGACCCAGTACTTC	CASSQEDQETQYF
NA	TRBV10-2	TRBJ2-7	many	TGCGCCAGCGGAGACCGACGCCGCGAGCAGTACTTC	CASGDRRREQYF
NA	TRBV29-1	TRBJ1-1	once	TGCAGCGTCACGAAAACTGAAGCTTTCTTT	CSVTKTEAFF
TRBD1	TRBV7-8	TRBJ2-5	NA	TGTGCCAGCAGCCACGGCTCAGGCAGGGGGCGCAATGAGCAGTACTTC	CASSHGSGRGRNEQYF
NA	TRBV20-1	TRBJ1-1	many	TGCAGTCTTCGGCCAGGGTATGGTGAAGCTTTCTTT	CSLRPGYGEAFF
NA	TRBV4-1	TRBJ2-2	many	TGCGCCAGCAGCCAAGAAGTAGGAATCACCGGGGAGCTGTTTTTT	CASSQEVGITGELFF
NA	TRBV5-6	TRBJ1-5	many	TGTGCCAGCAGCTTGAGGCAGACTAATCAGCCCCAGCATTTT	CASSLRQTNQPQHF
NA	TRBV29-1	TRBJ1-2	many	TGCAGCGTTGAGGCGGGGATTTACTATGGCTACACCTTC	CSVEAGIYYGYTF
TRBD1	TRBV7-9	TRBJ1-1	few	TGTGCCAGCAGCTATGGACAGGGGGCTCGGAACACTGAAGCTTTCTTT	CASSYGQGARNTEAFF
NA	TRBV7-9	TRBJ2-7	many	TGTGCCAGCAGCTATGGGGTGCGCAACGAGCAGTACTTC	CASSYGVRNEQYF
TRBD1	TRBV6-5	TRBJ1-6	many	TGTGCCAGCAGTGGGGACAGGGACAATTCACCCCTCCACTTT	CASSGDRDNSPLHF
NA	TRBV10-3	TRBJ2-7	many	TGTGCCATCAGTGAGTCGATGGGGCTTTCCTACGAGCAGTACTTC	CAISESMGLSYEQYF
NA	TRBV4-1	TRBJ1-5	many	TGCGCCAGCAGCGGAGACGTCACAGGGCCCCAGCATTTT	CASSGDVTGPQHF
TRBD1	TRBV19	TRBJ1-1	many	TGTGCCAGTTCCGACAGGGGGCGGATTGAAGCTTTCTTT	CASSDRGRIEAFF
TRBD1	TRBV10-3	TRBJ2-7	NA	TGTGCCATCAGTGGGGACAGGCCGAGCTCCTACGAGCAGTACTTC	CAISGDRPSSYEQYF
TRBD1	TRBV10-3	TRBJ1-5	NA	TGTGCCATCAGTGGACAGGGTGCAGCCTCGCCCCAGCATTTT	CAISGQGAASPQHF
NA	TRBV12-3/TRBV12-4	TRBJ1-4	NA	TGTGCCAGCAGTCCGCGTGGAGATTCTAATGAAAAACTGTTTTTT	CASSPRGDSNEKLFF
NA	TRBV15	TRBJ2-2	NA	TGTGCCACCAGCAGAGATACTTGGATCGGGGAGCTGTTTTTT	CATSRDTWIGELFF
NA	TRBV10-3	TRBJ2-5	many	TGTGCCACCAGAACGGCAACCCAAGAGACCCAGTACTTC	CATRTATQETQYF
NA	TRBV24-1	TRBJ1-5	many	TGTGCCACCAGTGATGCGCAGGGATGGGGCAATCAGCCCCAGCATTTT	CATSDAQGWGNQPQHF
NA	TRBV2	TRBJ2-5	few	TGTGCCAGCAGGGGGGGACCCCCCGGGGAGACCCAGTACTTC	CASRGGPPGETQYF
NA	TRBV7-2	TRBJ2-1	NA	TGTGCCAGCAGCTTAGGAAGTCACGGGAATGAGCAGTTCTTC	CASSLGSHGNEQFF
NA	TRBV7-8	TRBJ1-5	few	TGTGCCAGCAGCCTACAGGGTTTAAATCAGCCCCAGCATTTT	CASSLQGLNQPQHF
TRBD1	TRBV7-2	TRBJ1-2	NA	TGTGCCAGCAGCCCAGGGGGGACCTTCTATGGCTACACCTTC	CASSPGGTFYGYTF
TRBD1	TRBV20-1	TRBJ1-1	NA	TGCAGTGCTAGAACCGGGACAGGGCTAAACACTGAAGCTTTCTTT	CSARTGTGLNTEAFF
NA	TRBV7-3	TRBJ2-7	NA	TGTGCCAGCAGCTTCGGACGCACCGGGGACGAGCAGTACTTC	CASSFGRTGDEQYF
TRBD2	TRBV20-1	TRBJ2-7	NA	TGCAGTGCTAGAGGACTAGCGGTCTCCTACAAGCAGTACTTC	CSARGLAVSYKQYF
NA	TRBV5-1	TRBJ1-1	few	TGCGCCAGCAGCCCGGACGGGGGTGGTTTCACTGAAGCTTTCTTT	CASSPDGGGFTEAFF
TRBD1	TRBV25-1	TRBJ1-2	many	TGTGCCAGCAGTGTATCCCGGGACAGGGATTATGGCTACACCTTC	CASSVSRDRDYGYTF
TRBD1	TRBV20-1	TRBJ1-6	once	TGCAGTGCTACTCCCGGGACAGCACTCTCACCCCTCCACTTT	CSATPGTALSPLHF
NA	TRBV9	TRBJ1-2	many	TGTGCCAGCGATAACCGGGAGAGCTATGGCTACACCTTC	CASDNRESYGYTF
TRBD1	TRBV29-1	TRBJ1-6	NA	TGCAGCGTTGACGACAGGGTATCTCCCCTCCACTTT	CSVDDRVSPLHF
TRBD2	TRBV7-9	TRBJ2-7	few	TGTGCCAGCAGCAAACGGGGGGACGAGCAGTACTTC	CASSKRGDEQYF